The present entry profiles one TCR beta chain with its context. Its antigen is unidentified. This record belongs to a study of cytomegalovirus exposure and HLA in healthy donors. Study outcomes and limitations: Exclusion as indistinguishable affected some V segments, including TRBV6-2 and TRBV6-3. Sequencing probably produced one cluster of sequence variants that were highly shared. Data from an earlier analysis indicated that most TCR beta V segments were productive either about 90% or about 30% of the time. A later analysis reportedly identified an Asian-associated ancestry cluster as carrying fewer N-insertions than the approximately 730-donor mean.

Researchers ran the PCR with 60 Vbeta and 13 Jbeta primers. TCRdb keeps only in-frame clones here, not all; method: immunoSEQ multiplex PCR. The sample holds about 140,000 clones, about three fifths seen once. CDR3 length: 13 amino acids. Germline values: CDR1 MNHEY, CDR2 SMNVEV (reference sequence). The V call is TRBV27, the J call TRBJ2-5, with a possible D match to TRBD1 (6 bases). TRBJ2-7 explains the end of the DNA better; the J call may be wrong. Sequencing was done on a sample of PBMCs. The source is a male donor in good health and CMV-seronegative. CDR3 nucleotide sequence: TGTGCCAGCAGTCTGACAGGAGCCTACGAGCAGTACTTC. This sequence encodes CASSLTGAYEQYF.